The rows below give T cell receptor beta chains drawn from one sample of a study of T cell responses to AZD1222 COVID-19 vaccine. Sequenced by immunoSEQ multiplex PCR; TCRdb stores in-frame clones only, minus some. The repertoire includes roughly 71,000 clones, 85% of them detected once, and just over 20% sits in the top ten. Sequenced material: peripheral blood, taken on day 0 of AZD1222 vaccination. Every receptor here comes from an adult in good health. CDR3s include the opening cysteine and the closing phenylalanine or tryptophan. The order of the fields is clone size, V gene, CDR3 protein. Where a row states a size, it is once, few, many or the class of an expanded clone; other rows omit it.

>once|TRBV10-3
CASRTGGDSPLHF
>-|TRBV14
CASARVRAGELFF
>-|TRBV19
CASSIEIAGVGYEQYF
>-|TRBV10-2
CASRPLGAGYYGYTF
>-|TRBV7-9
CASSDKGKGAFF
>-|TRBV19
CASSWTGGDTEAFF
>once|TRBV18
CASSRANGDEQYF
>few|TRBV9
CASSVGAGGGYTF
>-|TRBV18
CASSLRGDGYGYTF
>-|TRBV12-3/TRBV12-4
CASSPDRKYGYTF
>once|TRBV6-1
CASSGPYEGPLTYNEQFF
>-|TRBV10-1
CASSESYTEAFF
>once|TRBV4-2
CASSQESPGGHNTGELFF
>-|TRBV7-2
CASSPRGPYEQYF
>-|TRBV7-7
CASSLGATNEKLFF
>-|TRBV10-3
CAIGRNSGNTIYF
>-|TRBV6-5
CASTTGRTEAFF
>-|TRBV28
CASSYPLQGAKNSPLHF
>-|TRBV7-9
CASSSEGASSYNEQFF
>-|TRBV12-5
CASGPGTSGPEQYF
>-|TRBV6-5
CASSYSGGTDTQYF
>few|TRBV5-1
CASSLAQGTLGNTIYF
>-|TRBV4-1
CASTLQLGTPESYGYTF
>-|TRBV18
CASSPLSNQPQHF
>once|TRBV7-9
CASSLSIRDTQYF
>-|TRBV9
CASSALTGGHGYTF
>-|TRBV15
CATSSKGQLSNQPQHF
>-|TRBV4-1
CASSHDGQSTDTQYF
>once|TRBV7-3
CASSLQSDTQYF
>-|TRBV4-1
CASSQVWGLETQYF
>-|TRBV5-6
CASSRFWTGGDTFTEAFF
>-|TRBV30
CAWSVTPDSFFPGELFF
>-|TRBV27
CASSRYGTGGGNRRGYTF
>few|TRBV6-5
CASSYSTGIETEAFF
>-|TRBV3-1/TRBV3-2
CASSQAASGNHEQYF
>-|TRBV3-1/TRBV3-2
CASSHLSGFGYGYTF
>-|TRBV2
CASKYDSGNTIYF
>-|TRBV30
CAWSVLEGNQPQHF